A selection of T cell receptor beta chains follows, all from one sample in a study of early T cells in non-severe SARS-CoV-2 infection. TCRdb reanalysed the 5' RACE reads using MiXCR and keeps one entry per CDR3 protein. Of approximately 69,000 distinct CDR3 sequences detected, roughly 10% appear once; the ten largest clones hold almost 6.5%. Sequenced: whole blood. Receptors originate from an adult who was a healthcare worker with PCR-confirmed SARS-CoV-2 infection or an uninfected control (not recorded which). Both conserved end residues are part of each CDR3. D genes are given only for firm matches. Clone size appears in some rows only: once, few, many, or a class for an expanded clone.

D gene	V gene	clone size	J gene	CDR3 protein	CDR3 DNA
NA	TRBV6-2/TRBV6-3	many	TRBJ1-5	CASNPRGRENDQPQHF	TGTGCCAGCAACCCTCGGGGCAGGGAAAATGATCAGCCCCAGCATTTT
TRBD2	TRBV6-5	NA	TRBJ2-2	CASSYPRRAGWTGELFF	TGTGCCAGCAGTTACCCTCGGAGAGCGGGGTGGACCGGGGAGCTGTTTTTT
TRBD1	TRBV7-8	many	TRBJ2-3	CASSTQGLNTDTQYF	TGTGCCAGCAGCACACAGGGGCTTAACACAGATACGCAGTATTTT
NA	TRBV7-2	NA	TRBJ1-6	CASSFRGTHSPLHF	TGTGCCAGCAGCTTCAGAGGGACTCATTCACCCCTCCACTTT
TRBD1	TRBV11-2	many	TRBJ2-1	CASSLSGGQMYEQFF	TGTGCCAGCAGCCTATCAGGGGGTCAGATGTATGAGCAGTTCTTC
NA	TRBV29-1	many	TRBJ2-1	CSVKGAGGDEQFF	TGCAGCGTTAAGGGGGCGGGAGGCGATGAGCAGTTCTTC
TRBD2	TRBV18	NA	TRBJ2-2	CASSPLAGANTGELFF	TGTGCCAGCTCACCTCTAGCGGGCGCGAACACCGGGGAGCTGTTTTTT
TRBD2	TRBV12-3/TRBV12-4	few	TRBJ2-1	CASSKTSGAHNEQFF	TGTGCCAGCAGTAAGACTAGCGGGGCACACAATGAGCAGTTCTTC
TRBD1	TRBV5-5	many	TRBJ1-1	CASSLQGLLGEAFF	TGTGCCAGCAGCTTACAGGGGTTACTCGGTGAAGCTTTCTTT
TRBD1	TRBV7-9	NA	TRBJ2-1	CASSFPGQGYNEQFF	TGTGCCAGCAGCTTCCCGGGACAGGGATACAATGAGCAGTTCTTC
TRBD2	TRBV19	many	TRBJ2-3	CASSILGGKSTDTQYF	TGTGCCAGTAGTATATTGGGGGGGAAGAGCACAGATACGCAGTATTTT
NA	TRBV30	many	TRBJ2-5	CAWSPQAGIETQYF	TGTGCCTGGAGTCCCCAGGCGGGGATAGAGACCCAGTACTTC
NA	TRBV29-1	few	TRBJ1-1	CSVWGREAFF	TGCAGCGTTTGGGGCCGTGAAGCTTTCTTT
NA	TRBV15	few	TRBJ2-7	CATSKQRSDYEQYF	TGTGCCACCAGCAAGCAACGATCGGACTACGAGCAGTACTTC
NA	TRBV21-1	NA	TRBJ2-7	CASKDQLAEPTEQYF	TGTGCCAGCAAAGACCAACTAGCGGAACCTACCGAGCAGTACTTC